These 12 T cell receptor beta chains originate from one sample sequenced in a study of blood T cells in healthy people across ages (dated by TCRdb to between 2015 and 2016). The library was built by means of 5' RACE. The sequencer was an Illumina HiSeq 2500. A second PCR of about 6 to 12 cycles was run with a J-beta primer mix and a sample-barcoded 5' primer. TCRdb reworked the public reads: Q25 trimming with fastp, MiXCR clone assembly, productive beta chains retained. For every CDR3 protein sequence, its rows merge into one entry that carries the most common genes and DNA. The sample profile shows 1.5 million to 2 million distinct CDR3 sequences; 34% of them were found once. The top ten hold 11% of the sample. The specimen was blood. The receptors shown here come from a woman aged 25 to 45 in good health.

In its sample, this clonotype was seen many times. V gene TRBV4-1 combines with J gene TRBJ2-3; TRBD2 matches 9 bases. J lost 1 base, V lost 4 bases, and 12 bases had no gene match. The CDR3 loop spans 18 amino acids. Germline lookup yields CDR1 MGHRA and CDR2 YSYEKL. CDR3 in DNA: TGCGCCAGCAGCCCCAAGGGAGAGCGGGAGGTCGGCACAGATACGCAGTATTTT. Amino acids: CASSPKGEREVGTDTQYF.

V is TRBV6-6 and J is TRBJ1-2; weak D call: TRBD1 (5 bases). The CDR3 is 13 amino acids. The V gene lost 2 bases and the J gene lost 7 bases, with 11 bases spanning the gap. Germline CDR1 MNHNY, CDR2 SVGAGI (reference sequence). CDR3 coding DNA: TGTGCCAGCAGTTACGAAAGGGGCTCTGGCTACACCTTC. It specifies CASSYERGSGYTF.

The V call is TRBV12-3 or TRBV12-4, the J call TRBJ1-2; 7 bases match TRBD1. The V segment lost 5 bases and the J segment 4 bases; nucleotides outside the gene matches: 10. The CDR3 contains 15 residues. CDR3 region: CASSPGGTAIYGYTF. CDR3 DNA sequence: TGTGCCAGCAGTCCCGGGGGGACAGCTATCTATGGCTACACCTTC.

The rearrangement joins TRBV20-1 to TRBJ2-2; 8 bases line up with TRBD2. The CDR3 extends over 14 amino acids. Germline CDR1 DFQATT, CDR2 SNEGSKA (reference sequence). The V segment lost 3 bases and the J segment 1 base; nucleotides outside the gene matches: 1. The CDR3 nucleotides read TGCAGTGCTAGCACTAGCGGGAACACCGGGGAGCTGTTTTTT. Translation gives CSASTSGNTGELFF.

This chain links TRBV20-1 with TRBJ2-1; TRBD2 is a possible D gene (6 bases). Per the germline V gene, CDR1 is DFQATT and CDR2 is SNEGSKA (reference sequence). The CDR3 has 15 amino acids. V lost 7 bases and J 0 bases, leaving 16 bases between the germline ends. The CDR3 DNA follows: TGCAGTGTTGTTAGCGGAGGTTTCTCCTACAATGAGCAGTTCTTC. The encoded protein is CSVVSGGFSYNEQFF.

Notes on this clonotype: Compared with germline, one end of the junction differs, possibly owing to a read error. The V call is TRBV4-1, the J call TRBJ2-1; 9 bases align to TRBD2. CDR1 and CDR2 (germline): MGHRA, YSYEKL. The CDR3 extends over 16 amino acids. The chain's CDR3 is CAGSQDQVSSGIEQFF. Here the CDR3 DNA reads TGCGCCGGCAGCCAAGATCAGGTGTCTAGCGGGATTGAGCAGTTCTTC.

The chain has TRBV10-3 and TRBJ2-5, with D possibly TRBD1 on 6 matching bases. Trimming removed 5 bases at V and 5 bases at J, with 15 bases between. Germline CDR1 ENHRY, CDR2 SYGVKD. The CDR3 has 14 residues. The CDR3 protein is CAISQGISSETQYF. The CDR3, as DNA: TGTGCCATCAGTCAGGGGATTTCGAGTGAGACCCAGTACTTC.

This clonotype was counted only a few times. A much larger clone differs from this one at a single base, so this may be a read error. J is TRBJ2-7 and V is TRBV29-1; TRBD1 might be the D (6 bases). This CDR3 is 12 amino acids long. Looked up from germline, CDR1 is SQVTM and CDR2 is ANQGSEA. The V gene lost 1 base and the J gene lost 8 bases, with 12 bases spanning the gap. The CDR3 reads CSVEGKQGQQYF. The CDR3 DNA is TGCAGCGTTGAAGGGAAACAGGGACAGCAGTACTTC.

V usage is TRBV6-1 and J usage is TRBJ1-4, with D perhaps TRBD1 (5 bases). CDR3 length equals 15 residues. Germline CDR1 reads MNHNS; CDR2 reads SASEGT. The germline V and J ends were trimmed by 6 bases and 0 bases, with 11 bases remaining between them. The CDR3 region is CASSAGYATNEKLFF. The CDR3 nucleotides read TGTGCCAGCAGCGCAGGGTACGCAACTAATGAAAAACTGTTTTTT.

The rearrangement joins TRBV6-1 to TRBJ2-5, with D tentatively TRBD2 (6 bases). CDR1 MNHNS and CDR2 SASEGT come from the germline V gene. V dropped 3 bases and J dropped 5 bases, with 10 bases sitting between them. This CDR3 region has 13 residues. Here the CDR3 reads CASSEAGWETQYF. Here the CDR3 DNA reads TGTGCCAGCAGTGAGGCGGGGTGGGAGACCCAGTACTTC.

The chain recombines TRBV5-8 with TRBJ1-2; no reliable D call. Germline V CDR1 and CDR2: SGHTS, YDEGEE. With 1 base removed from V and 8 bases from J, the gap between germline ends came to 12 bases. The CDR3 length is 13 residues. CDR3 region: CASSLWALRGYTF. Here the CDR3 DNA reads TGTGCCAGCAGCTTGTGGGCCTTGCGGGGCTACACCTTC. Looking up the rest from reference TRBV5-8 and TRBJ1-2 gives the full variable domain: EAGVTQSPTHLIKTRGQQATLRCSPISGHTSVYWYQQALGLGLQFLLWYDEGEERNRGNFPPRFSGRQFPNYSSELNVNALELEDSALYLCASSLWALRGYTFGSGTRLTVV.

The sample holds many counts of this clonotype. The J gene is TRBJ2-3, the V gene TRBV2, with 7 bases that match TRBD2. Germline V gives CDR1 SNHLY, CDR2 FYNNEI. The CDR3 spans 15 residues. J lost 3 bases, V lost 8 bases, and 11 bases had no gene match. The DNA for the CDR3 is TGTGCCAGCGGGGAGGGTACCCTTCGGACAGATACGCAGTATTTT. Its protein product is CASGEGTLRTDTQYF.